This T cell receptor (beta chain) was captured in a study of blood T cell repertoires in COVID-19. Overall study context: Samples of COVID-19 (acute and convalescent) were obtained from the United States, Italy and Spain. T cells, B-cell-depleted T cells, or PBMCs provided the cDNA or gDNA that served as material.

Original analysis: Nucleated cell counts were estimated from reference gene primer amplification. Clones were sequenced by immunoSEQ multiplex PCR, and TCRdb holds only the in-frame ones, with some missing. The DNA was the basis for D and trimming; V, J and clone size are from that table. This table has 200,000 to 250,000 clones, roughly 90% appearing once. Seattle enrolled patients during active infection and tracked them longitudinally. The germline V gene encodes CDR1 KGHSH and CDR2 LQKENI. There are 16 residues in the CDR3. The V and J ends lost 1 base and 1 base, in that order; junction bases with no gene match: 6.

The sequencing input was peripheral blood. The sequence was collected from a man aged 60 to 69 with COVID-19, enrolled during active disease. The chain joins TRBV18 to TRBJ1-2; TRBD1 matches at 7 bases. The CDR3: CASSPRGTAFNYGYTF. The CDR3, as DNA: TGTGCCAGCTCACCACGCGGGACAGCTTTTAACTATGGCTACACCTTC.